This T cell receptor (beta chain) was sequenced during a study of identical twins. Points from the study as a whole: Findings depended on cross-sectional statistics rather than tracking the same donors. Insertion counts were lower in abundant cord blood beta clonotypes, a trend that memory repertoires did not show. Where beta out-of-frame sequences were concerned, excess twin sharing was weaker.

About this clonotype: What it recognizes is unknown.

Template switching (which added a universal primer site) was used, and cDNA carried unique molecular identifiers. MiXCR, run by TCRdb on the 5' RACE reads, gives a single entry per CDR3 protein. The sample yields some 1,700,000 distinct CDR3 sequences, under 35% seen once. Sample: cord blood. The TCR sequence derives from a newborn girl in good health.

CDR3 sequence reads: CSARYSSGGATEQYF. As DNA, the CDR3 is TGCAGTGCTAGATATTCTAGCGGGGGGGCGACCGAGCAGTACTTC. The chain joins TRBV20-1 to TRBJ2-7; 12 bases align to TRBD2. Germline-derived CDR1 and CDR2 are DFQATT and SNEGSKA (reference sequence). V trimming: 2 bases; J trimming: 6 bases; junction bases outside the gene matches: 8. The CDR3 is 15 residues long.